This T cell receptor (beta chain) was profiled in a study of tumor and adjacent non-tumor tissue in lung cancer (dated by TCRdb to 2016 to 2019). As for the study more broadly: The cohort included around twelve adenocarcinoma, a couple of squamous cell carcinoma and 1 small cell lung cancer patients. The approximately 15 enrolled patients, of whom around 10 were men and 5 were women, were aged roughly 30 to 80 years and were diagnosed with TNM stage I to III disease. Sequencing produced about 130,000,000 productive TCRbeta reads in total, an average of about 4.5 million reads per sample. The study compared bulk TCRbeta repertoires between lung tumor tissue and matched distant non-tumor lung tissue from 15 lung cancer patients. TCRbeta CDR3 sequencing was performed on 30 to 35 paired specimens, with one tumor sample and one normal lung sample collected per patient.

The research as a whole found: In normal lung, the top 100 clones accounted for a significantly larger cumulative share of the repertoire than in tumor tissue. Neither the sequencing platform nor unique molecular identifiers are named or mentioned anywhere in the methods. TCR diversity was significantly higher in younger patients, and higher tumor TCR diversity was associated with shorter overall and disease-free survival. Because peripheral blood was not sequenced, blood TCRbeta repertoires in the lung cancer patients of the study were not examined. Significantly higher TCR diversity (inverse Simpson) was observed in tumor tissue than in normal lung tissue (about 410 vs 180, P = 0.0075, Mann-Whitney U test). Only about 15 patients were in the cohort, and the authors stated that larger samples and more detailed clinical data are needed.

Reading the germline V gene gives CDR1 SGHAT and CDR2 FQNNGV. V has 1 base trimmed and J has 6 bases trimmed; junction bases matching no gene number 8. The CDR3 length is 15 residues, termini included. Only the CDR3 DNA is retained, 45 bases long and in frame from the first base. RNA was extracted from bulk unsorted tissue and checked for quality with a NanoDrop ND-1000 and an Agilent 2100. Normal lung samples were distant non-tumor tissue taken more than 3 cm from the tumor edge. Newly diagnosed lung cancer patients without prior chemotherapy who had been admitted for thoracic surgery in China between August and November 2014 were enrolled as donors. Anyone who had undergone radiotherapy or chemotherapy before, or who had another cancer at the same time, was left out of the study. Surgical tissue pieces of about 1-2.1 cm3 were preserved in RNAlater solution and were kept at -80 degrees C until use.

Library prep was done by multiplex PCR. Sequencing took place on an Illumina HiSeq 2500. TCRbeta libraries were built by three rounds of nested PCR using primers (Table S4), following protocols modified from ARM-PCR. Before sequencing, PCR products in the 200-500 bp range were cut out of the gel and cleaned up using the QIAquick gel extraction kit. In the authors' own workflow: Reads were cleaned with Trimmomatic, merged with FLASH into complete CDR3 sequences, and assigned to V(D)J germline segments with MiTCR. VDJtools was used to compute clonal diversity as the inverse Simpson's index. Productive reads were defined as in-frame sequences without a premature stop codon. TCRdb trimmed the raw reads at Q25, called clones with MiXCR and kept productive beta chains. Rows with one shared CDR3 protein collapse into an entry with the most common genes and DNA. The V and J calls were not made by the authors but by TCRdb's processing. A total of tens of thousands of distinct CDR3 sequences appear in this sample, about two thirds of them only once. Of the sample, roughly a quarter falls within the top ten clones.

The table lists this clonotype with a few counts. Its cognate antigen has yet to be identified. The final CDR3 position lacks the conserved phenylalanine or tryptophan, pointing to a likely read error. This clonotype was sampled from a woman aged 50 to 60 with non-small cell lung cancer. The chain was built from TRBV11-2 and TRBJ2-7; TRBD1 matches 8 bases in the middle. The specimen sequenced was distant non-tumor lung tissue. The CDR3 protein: CASSLAGQGASEQYL. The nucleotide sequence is TGTGCCAGCAGCTTAGCTGGGCAGGGGGCATCCGAGCAGTACCTC.